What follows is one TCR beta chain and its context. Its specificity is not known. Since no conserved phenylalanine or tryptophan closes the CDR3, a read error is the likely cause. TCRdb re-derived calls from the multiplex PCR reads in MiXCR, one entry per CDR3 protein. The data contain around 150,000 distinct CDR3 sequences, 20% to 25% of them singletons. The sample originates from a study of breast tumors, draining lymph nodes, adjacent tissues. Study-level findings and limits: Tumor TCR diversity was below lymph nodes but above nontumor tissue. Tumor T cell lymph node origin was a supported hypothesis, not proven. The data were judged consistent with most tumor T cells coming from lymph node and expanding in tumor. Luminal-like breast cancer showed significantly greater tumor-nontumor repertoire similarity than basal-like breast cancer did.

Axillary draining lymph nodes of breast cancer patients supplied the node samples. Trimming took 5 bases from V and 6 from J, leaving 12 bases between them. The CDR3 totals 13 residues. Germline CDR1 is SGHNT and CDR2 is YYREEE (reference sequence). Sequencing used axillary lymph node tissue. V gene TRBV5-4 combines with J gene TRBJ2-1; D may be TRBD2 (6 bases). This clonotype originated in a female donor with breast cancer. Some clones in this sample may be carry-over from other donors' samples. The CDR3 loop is CASSSGTSNEQFL. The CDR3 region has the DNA TGTGCCAGCAGTTCCGGGACTTCCAATGAGCAGTTCCTC.